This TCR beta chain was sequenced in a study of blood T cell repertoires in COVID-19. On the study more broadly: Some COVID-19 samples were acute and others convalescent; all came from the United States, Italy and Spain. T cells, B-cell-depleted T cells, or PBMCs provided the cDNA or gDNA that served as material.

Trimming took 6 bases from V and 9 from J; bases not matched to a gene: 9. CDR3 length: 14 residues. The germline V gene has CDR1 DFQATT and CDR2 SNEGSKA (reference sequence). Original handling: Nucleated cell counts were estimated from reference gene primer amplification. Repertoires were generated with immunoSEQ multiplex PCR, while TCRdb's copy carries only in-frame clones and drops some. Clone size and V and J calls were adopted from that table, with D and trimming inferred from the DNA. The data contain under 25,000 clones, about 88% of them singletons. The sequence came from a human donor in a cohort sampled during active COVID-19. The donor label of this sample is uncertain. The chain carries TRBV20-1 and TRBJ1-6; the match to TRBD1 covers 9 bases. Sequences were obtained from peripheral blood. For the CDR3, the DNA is TGCAGTGCGAGTGGGGGACAGGGTAGTTCACCCCTCCACTTT. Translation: CSASGGQGSSPLHF.